This T cell receptor (beta chain) was profiled in a study of Ad26.COV2.S vaccination and SARS-CoV-2 variants. Details on this clone: What it binds is unknown.

Study results and limitations: Post-vaccination spike-specific CD8+ and CD4+ T cell responses reportedly had substantial breadth. Vaccine and placebo groups showed comparable non-spike TCR breadth.

The V gene's germline CDR1 is SGHAT and CDR2 FQNNGV. V dropped 4 bases and J dropped 2; count of bases not matched to a gene: 6. The CDR3 has 17 residues. The method was immunoSEQ multiplex PCR; TCRdb's version includes in-frame clones alone and lacks a portion of them. Of over 85,000 clones in the sample, around 82% were seen once. Sequencing was performed on peripheral blood, taken after recovery from COVID-19. This clonotype originated in a human donor who had recovered from COVID-19. The chain uses TRBV11-2 and TRBJ2-3; the match to TRBD2 covers 13 bases. The CDR3 here is CASSSRTSGGFTDTQYF. The CDR3 DNA is TGTGCCAGCAGCTCCCGGACTAGCGGGGGTTTCACAGATACGCAGTATTTT.